The clone carrying this T cell receptor (beta chain) has just a few counts. Trimming removed 3 bases from V and 9 bases from J; junction bases left unmatched: 5. The CDR3 spans 13 residues. From germline, CDR1 is KGHSH and CDR2 LQKENI. This specimen belongs to a study of cytotoxic CD8 clonotypes in ibrutinib-treated CLL. Repertoires were generated with immunoSEQ multiplex PCR, while TCRdb's copy carries only in-frame clones and drops some. Of 57,000 or so clones in the sample, roughly 49% are singletons; the top ten hold about 24%. The sequence was obtained from a human donor with chronic lymphocytic leukemia. The sequencing used PBMCs, collected at disease progression, from a patient treated with ibrutinib. This rearrangement joins TRBV18 to TRBJ2-1, with TRBD1 matching 7 bases. The CDR3 reads CASSPGTDREQFF. The CDR3 region has the DNA TGTGCCAGCTCACCCGGGACAGATCGTGAGCAGTTCTTC.